This entry lists 21 T cell receptor beta chains sequenced from one sample in a study of blood T cell repertoires in COVID-19. Assay: immunoSEQ multiplex PCR; the TCRdb copy retains only in-frame clones and omits some. The sample holds 52,000 or so clones, 85% seen once. Sequenced: peripheral blood. The receptors stem from a human donor in a cohort sampled during active COVID-19.

This clone was seen just once. The J gene is TRBJ2-3, the V gene TRBV5-4, with 9 bases aligning to TRBD2. CDR1 and CDR2 (germline): SGHNT, YYREEE (reference sequence). Losses at the gene ends were 3 bases for V and 2 bases for J; bases not matched to a gene: 13. The CDR3 consists of 18 residues. CDR3 DNA: TGTGCCAGCAGCTCGGCCCCGCGGGCGGGAGGGTACACAGATACGCAGTATTTT. Encoded protein: CASSSAPRAGGYTDTQYF.

The chain is built from TRBV18 and TRBJ1-1; D is possibly TRBD1 (5 bases). This CDR3 is 14 amino acids long. The V end was cut by 1 base, the J end by 4 bases, with 10 bases between. The germline V gene encodes CDR1 KGHSH and CDR2 LQKENI. The CDR3 reads CASSPLQGPTEAFF. Here the CDR3 DNA reads TGTGCCAGCTCACCACTGCAGGGTCCCACTGAAGCTTTCTTT.

This sequence joins TRBV7-6 and TRBJ2-1, with 7 bases aligning to TRBD2. V dropped 1 base and J dropped 4; count of bases not matched to a gene: 13. CDR3 length: 18 residues. The V gene's germline CDR1 is SGHVS and CDR2 FNYEAQ. The CDR3: CASSLGGVRASGYNEQFF. Here the CDR3 DNA reads TGTGCCAGCAGCTTAGGGGGGGTTCGGGCTAGCGGATACAATGAGCAGTTCTTC.

The genes are TRBV7-2 and TRBJ1-2; 10 bases agree with TRBD1. There are 15 residues in the CDR3. CDR1 is SGHTA, CDR2 FQGNSA, per germline. The V gene end was trimmed by 4 bases and the J gene end by 7 bases; junction bases not matched to a gene: 9. The CDR3 loop is CASSSGQGSLSGYTF. Written as DNA, the CDR3 is TGTGCCAGCAGCTCGGGACAGGGGAGTTTAAGTGGCTACACCTTC.

This chain uses TRBV12-3 or TRBV12-4 with TRBJ2-4, with TRBD2 as a possible D gene (6 bases). This CDR3 is 13 amino acids long. Deletions cut 1 base from V and 8 bases from J, with 9 bases between. CDR3 region: CASSLGDSDIQYF. In DNA form, the CDR3 reads TGTGCCAGCAGTTTAGGGGACTCGGACATTCAGTACTTC.

This chain joins TRBV19 and TRBJ1-1; D is uncertain. The CDR3 covers 15 residues. CDR1 is LNHDA, CDR2 SQIVND, per germline (reference sequence). The V end lost 7 bases, the J end lost 0 bases, and 15 bases lay between the germline ends. DNA for the CDR3: TGTGCCAGTAAAGCCGGGGTACGGGTGAACACTGAAGCTTTCTTT. It codes for CASKAGVRVNTEAFF.

CDR3 bases: TGCGCCAGCAGCCCCGGACAGGGGGATTATCAGCCCCAGCATTTT. Translating it yields CASSPGQGDYQPQHF. V and J are TRBV5-1 and TRBJ1-5, with TRBD1 matching over 10 bases. The germline gives CDR1 SGHRS, CDR2 YFSETQ. The V segment lost 4 bases and the J segment 5 bases; nucleotides outside the gene matches: 6. This CDR3 region has 15 residues.

The V and J genes are TRBV7-2 and TRBJ2-1; 8 bases are a match to TRBD1. The CDR3 is 15 amino acids. V was pared by 5 bases and J by 7 bases, with 10 bases of the junction left unmatched. CDR1 SGHTA and CDR2 FQGNSA come from the germline V gene. For the CDR3, the DNA is TGTGCCAGCAGCCAGGACAGGGCCGCAGCTAATGAGCAGTTCTTC. Its translation: CASSQDRAAANEQFF.

The chain carries TRBV4-3 and TRBJ2-2; TRBD2 is a possible D gene (5 bases). Trimming pared 2 bases from V and 3 bases from J, leaving 19 bases between. The CDR3 consists of 18 residues. The germline gives CDR1 LGHNA, CDR2 YSLEER. Here the CDR3 reads CASSQSRHREADTGELFF. CDR3 sequence (DNA): TGCGCCAGCAGCCAAAGTAGGCATCGGGAAGCGGACACCGGGGAGCTGTTTTTT.

The rearrangement links TRBV5-1 to TRBJ2-3, with 7 bases that match TRBD2. This CDR3 spans 15 amino acids. From germline, CDR1 is SGHRS and CDR2 YFSETQ. Trimming took 4 bases from V and 3 from J; bases not matched to a gene: 8. In nucleotides, the CDR3 is TGCGCCAGCAGCCTGGAGGCGGGAGTGACAGATACGCAGTATTTT. Translation: CASSLEAGVTDTQYF. The full variable domain, rest sourced from reference TRBV5-1 and TRBJ2-3, is KAGVTQTPRYLIKTRGQQVTLSCSPISGHRSVSWYQQTPGQGLQFLFEYFSETQRNKGNFPGRFSGRQFSNSRSEMNVSTLELGDSALYLCASSLEAGVTDTQYFGPGTRLTVL.

The chain recombines TRBV7-2 with TRBJ2-7, with 7 bases identical to TRBD2. CDR3 size: 13 residues. V shed 5 bases, J shed 6 bases, and the junction held 7 bases outside the gene matches. Germline V lookup: CDR1 SGHTA, CDR2 FQGNSA. The CDR3 DNA reads as TGTGCCAGCAGCCGGACTAGAAGTGGCGAGCAGTACTTC. The encoded protein is CASSRTRSGEQYF.

The chain joins TRBV5-4 to TRBJ2-1; 11 nucleotides line up with TRBD2. With 6 bases clipped from V and 7 bases from J, the junction kept 9 bases outside the gene matches. Per the germline V gene, CDR1 is SGHNT and CDR2 is YYREEE (reference sequence). CDR3 length: 15 amino acids. The CDR3 DNA reads as TGTGCCAGCACCCTGGGGGCTAGCGGGAGGAATGAGCAGTTCTTC. Amino acids: CASTLGASGRNEQFF.

The chain joins TRBV10-2 to TRBJ1-1; 9 bases map to TRBD1. V lost 5 bases and J lost 1; bases outside the gene matches: 11. The V gene's germline CDR1 is WSHSY and CDR2 SAAADI. CDR3 size: 17 residues. CDR3 sequence reads: CASSSNTRTGANTEAFF. DNA for the CDR3: TGCGCCAGCAGTTCTAATACCCGGACAGGGGCGAACACTGAAGCTTTCTTT.

The chain recombines TRBV7-2 with TRBJ2-7; TRBD1 is a possible D gene (5 bases). The V end lost 2 bases, the J end lost 5 bases, and 16 bases lay between the germline ends. CDR3 length: 15 amino acids. CDR1 SGHTA and CDR2 FQGNSA come from the germline V gene. The CDR3, as DNA: TGTGCCAGCAGCTTACCAGGGAACAAGCCCAACGAGCAGTACTTC. Encoded protein: CASSLPGNKPNEQYF.

The chain couples TRBV30 to TRBJ1-2, with a weak D call TRBD1 (5 bases). CDR3 size: 15 residues. Looked up from germline, CDR1 is GTSNPN and CDR2 is SVGIG (reference sequence). V shed 3 bases and J shed 3 bases, with 17 bases lying between them. The CDR3 sequence is CAWRPIGGDHYGYTF. The CDR3 DNA follows: TGTGCCTGGAGGCCGATTGGGGGGGATCACTATGGCTACACCTTC.

Only one count was recorded for this clone. The chain links TRBV18 to TRBJ2-1; 10 bases fit TRBD1. The CDR3 has 16 amino acids. Looked up from germline, CDR1 is KGHSH and CDR2 is LQKENI. The V gene end was trimmed by 4 bases and the J gene end by 4 bases; junction bases not matched to a gene: 7. The CDR3 loop reads CASSLAAGQGYNEQFF. CDR3 nucleotide sequence: TGTGCCAGCTCACTAGCCGCGGGACAGGGGTACAATGAGCAGTTCTTC.

The rearrangement links TRBV7-3 to TRBJ2-7; 9 nucleotides line up with TRBD2. This CDR3 is built from 20 residues. The germline V gene has CDR1 SGHTA and CDR2 FQGTGA. Germline trimming cut 1 base from V and 1 base from J; bases unmatched to any gene: 17. The CDR3 DNA is TGTGCCAGCAGCTTAAATCATAGAAAAGGACCTAGCGGGAAGTCCTACGAGCAGTACTTC. Encoded protein: CASSLNHRKGPSGKSYEQYF.

The V call is TRBV4-3, the J call TRBJ1-2; 8 nucleotides match TRBD1. With V trimmed by 3 bases and J by 4 bases, 13 bases remained unmatched. There are 17 residues in the CDR3. Germline CDR1 reads LGHNA; CDR2 reads YSLEER. DNA of the CDR3: TGCGCCAGCAGCCAGGGAGAAGCAGGGGGCCAAATCTATGGCTACACCTTC. It is translated as CASSQGEAGGQIYGYTF.

V gene TRBV4-1 combines with J gene TRBJ1-6; 7 bases agree with TRBD1. The CDR3 is made up of 16 amino acids. The ends lost 1 base at V and 10 bases at J; junction bases unmatched: 10. Looked up from germline, CDR1 is MGHRA and CDR2 is YSYEKL. The CDR3 loop reads CASSQVFDRAPSPLHF. The CDR3, as DNA: TGCGCCAGCAGCCAAGTCTTCGACAGGGCTCCATCACCCCTCCACTTT.

The chain couples TRBV7-9 to TRBJ2-1; 10 bases map to TRBD2. Unmatched junction bases numbered 10, after V lost 1 base and J lost 1 base. The CDR3 contains 19 residues. CDR1 is SEHNR, CDR2 FQNEAQ, per germline (reference sequence). The CDR3 region has the DNA TGTGCCAGCAGCTTAGGGGCTAGCGGGAGAATTGGTTCCTACAATGAGCAGTTCTTC. Protein sequence: CASSLGASGRIGSYNEQFF.

This clone turned up a few times. The CDR3 nucleotides read TGTGCCAGCAGCCATGGGGTTACAGGGAACACTGAAGCTTTCTTT. Translating it yields CASSHGVTGNTEAFF. The rearrangement joins TRBV27 to TRBJ1-1, with a possible D match to TRBD1 (5 bases). The germline CDR1 and CDR2 sequences are MNHEY and SMNVEV (reference sequence). The CDR3 totals 15 residues. V shed 6 bases and J shed 1 base, with 15 bases lying between them.